One and the same sample provided the 26 T cell receptor beta chains below, sequenced in a study of T cells in Graves' hyperthyroidism and ophthalmopathy (dated by TCRdb to between 2017 and 2020). Receptors were amplified or captured by multiplex PCR. The run used an Illumina HiSeq 2000. The TCR beta CDR3 regions were amplified from RNA transcripts. The TCR CDR3 was subjected to a first round of RT-PCR using the HTBI primer set and the Qiagen OneStep RT-PCR kit. Starting from the raw public reads, TCRdb applied fastp trimming at Q25, assembled clones with MiXCR and retained in-frame beta chains. For every CDR3 protein sequence, its rows merge into one entry that carries the most common genes and DNA. Here the sample has approximately 400,000 distinct CDR3 sequences; more than 12% occur a single time. Approximately 32% of the sample is taken by the ten largest. The material sequenced was blood. Every receptor here comes from a woman aged 25 to 45 with Graves' hyperthyroidism.

This clonotype showed up just a few times. The CDR3 reads CASSPTGGAGYGYTF. DNA for the CDR3: TGTGCCAGCAGTCCTACAGGGGGCGCGGGCTATGGCTACACCTTC. The J gene is TRBJ1-2, the V gene TRBV7-2; 9 bases agree with TRBD1. CDR1 and CDR2 from the germline V gene are SGHTA and FQGNSA. This CDR3 comprises 15 residues. V was pared by 6 bases and J by 4 bases, with 9 bases of the junction left unmatched.

The chain uses TRBV7-8 and TRBJ2-1; 7 nucleotides agree with TRBD2. Trimming cost V 2 bases and J 7 bases; bases outside gene matches: 8. Germline values: CDR1 SGHVS, CDR2 FQNEAQ. This CDR3 spans 15 amino acids. The CDR3, as DNA: TGTGCCAGCAGCTTACCGGGAGGTTTAATAAATGAGCAGTTCTTC. Protein product: CASSLPGGLINEQFF.

This clonotype was observed at least ten times. The chain links TRBV5-1 to TRBJ2-3; 7 bases map to TRBD2. Per the germline V gene, CDR1 is SGHRS and CDR2 is YFSETQ. The V gene end was trimmed by 5 bases and the J gene end by 2 bases; junction bases not matched to a gene: 5. The CDR3 contains 14 residues. In DNA form, the CDR3 reads TGCGCCAGCAGTTCTAGCGGATTCACAGATACGCAGTATTTT. This encodes CASSSSGFTDTQYF.

The chain joins TRBV15 to TRBJ2-2; a weak D match, TRBD1 (5 bases). CDR1 and CDR2 (germline): LNHNV, YYDKDF (reference sequence). The CDR3 length is 15 residues. The V end lost 5 bases, the J end lost 2 bases, and 12 bases lay between the germline ends. CDR3 protein: CATSPLTVNTGELFF. As DNA, the CDR3 is TGTGCCACCAGCCCCCTGACAGTAAACACCGGGGAGCTGTTTTTT.

This clonotype was seen only a few times. The gene calls are TRBV15 and TRBJ2-6; TRBD1 aligns across 7 bases. CDR3 length: 18 amino acids. V lost 4 bases, J lost 1 base, and 10 bases stayed unmatched. Germline V lookup: CDR1 LNHNV, CDR2 YYDKDF (reference sequence). CDR3: CATSNRQGYLSGANVLTF. Here the CDR3 DNA reads TGTGCCACCAGCAACCGACAGGGCTATCTATCTGGGGCCAACGTCCTGACTTTC.

This clonotype came up a few times. The V and J genes are TRBV20-1 and TRBJ1-1, with D perhaps TRBD1 (5 bases). V was clipped by 8 bases and J by 0 bases, with 19 bases between them. Germline CDR1 and CDR2: DFQATT and SNEGSKA (reference sequence). The CDR3 has 15 residues. DNA for the CDR3: TGCAGTAACATCGGGGGGGGTTCGGTGAACACTGAAGCTTTCTTT. Protein sequence: CSNIGGGSVNTEAFF.

In its sample, this clonotype was seen many times. The chain recombines TRBV18 with TRBJ2-5, with D possibly matching TRBD2 (6 bases). Germline V gene sequence: CDR1 KGHSH, CDR2 LQKENI. V was shortened by 2 bases and J by 5 bases, with 27 bases between the two germline ends. This CDR3 is built from 19 residues. The CDR3, as DNA: TGTGCCAGCTCACCAACCCACCAACGGCGGCCATTCGGGACTGAGACCCAGTACTTC. Amino acids: CASSPTHQRRPFGTETQYF.

This clonotype has a handful of counts. The genes are TRBV2 and TRBJ2-7; 7 nucleotides align to TRBD2. J lost 0 bases, V lost 6 bases, and 8 bases had no gene match. The CDR3 runs to 15 residues. Germline CDR1 SNHLY, CDR2 FYNNEI. CDR3 DNA sequence: TGTGCCAGCAGGACAACTAGCGCCAGCTCCTACGAGCAGTACTTC. This sequence encodes CASRTTSASSYEQYF.

This clonotype has at least ten counts. The rearrangement links TRBV2 to TRBJ2-3, with D hard to call. The CDR3 sequence is 14 residues long. Trimming took off 3 bases at V and 0 bases at J, with 7 bases between the two ends. Looked up from germline, CDR1 is SNHLY and CDR2 is FYNNEI. The CDR3 bases are TGTGCCAGCAGTGATCGGCGGAGCACAGATACGCAGTATTTT. It specifies CASSDRRSTDTQYF.

This chain links TRBV6-6 with TRBJ1-1, with a possible D match to TRBD1 (6 bases). CDR1 is MNHNY and CDR2 is SVGAGI in the germline V gene (reference sequence). V shed 2 bases and J shed 3 bases, with 10 bases lying between them. This CDR3 is 14 amino acids long. This chain's CDR3 is CASSYAYRDTEAFF. DNA of the CDR3: TGTGCCAGCAGTTACGCCTACAGGGACACTGAAGCTTTCTTT.

Ten or more counts support this clonotype. The chain recombines TRBV28 with TRBJ2-3, with D possibly TRBD1 on 5 matching bases. CDR1 is MDHEN, CDR2 SYDVKM, per germline. The CDR3 sequence is 13 residues long. Trimming removed 4 bases at V and 3 bases at J, with 8 bases between. In DNA, the CDR3 is TGTGCCAGCAGTTCCAGGGTTACAGATACGCAGTATTTT. Encoded protein: CASSSRVTDTQYF.

The gene calls are TRBV20-1 and TRBJ2-7; D unclear. Trimming took off 6 bases at V and 6 bases at J, with 18 bases between the two ends. The CDR3 has 13 residues. Germline V gives CDR1 DFQATT, CDR2 SNEGSKA (reference sequence). In nucleotides, the CDR3 is TGCAGTGCGAGCCGTCCGGGTTCGGGCGAGCAGTACTTC. Residues: CSASRPGSGEQYF.

This clonotype has ten or more counts. The rearrangement links TRBV3-1 to TRBJ2-7; 10 bases match TRBD1. This CDR3 comprises 15 residues. J gave up 6 bases and V 2 bases, and 7 bases lay outside the gene matches. The V gene's germline CDR1 is LGHDT and CDR2 YNNKEL (reference sequence). The CDR3, as DNA: TGTGCCAGCAGCCAATCCGGGACAGGGGTAGGCGAGCAGTACTTC. Protein: CASSQSGTGVGEQYF.

This clonotype was seen ten or more times. V gene TRBV20-1 combines with J gene TRBJ2-3; a weak D match, TRBD2 (6 bases). The ends were cut back, 3 bases at V and 1 base at J, with 11 bases in the middle. CDR3 length: 14 residues. Germline CDR1 reads DFQATT; CDR2 reads SNEGSKA (reference sequence). CDR3 sequence reads: CSASVWEGTDTQYF. The CDR3 nucleotides read TGCAGTGCTAGTGTGTGGGAGGGCACAGATACGCAGTATTTT.

This clonotype was seen at least ten times. The chain uses TRBV6-1 and TRBJ2-5; the match to TRBD1 covers 10 bases. V gave up 3 bases and J gave up 5 bases; unmatched junction bases: 12. Germline loops: CDR1 MNHNS, CDR2 SASEGT. This CDR3 has 17 amino acids. The CDR3 nucleotides read TGTGCCAGCAGTGAGGGACTGGGACAGGGGTTTGGGGAGACCCAGTACTTC. Translating it yields CASSEGLGQGFGETQYF.

This clonotype has only a few counts. The V and J genes are TRBV30 and TRBJ1-5, with D unclear. The CDR3 extends over 14 amino acids. CDR1 is GTSNPN, CDR2 SVGIG, per germline (reference sequence). V dropped 2 bases and J dropped 3 bases, with 11 bases sitting between them. Written as DNA, the CDR3 is TGTGCCTGGAGTCCCGGTATAATCAATCAGCCCCAGCATTTT. Its protein is CAWSPGIINQPQHF.

This chain connects TRBV5-1 to TRBJ2-5, with 11 bases fitting TRBD2. V was pared by 4 bases and J by 5 bases, with 7 bases of the junction left unmatched. Germline V gene lookup returns CDR1 SGHRS and CDR2 YFSETQ. CDR3 size: 15 residues. The CDR3 reads CASSPTSGSSETQYF. DNA of the CDR3: TGCGCCAGCAGCCCAACTAGCGGGAGCTCCGAGACCCAGTACTTC.

This clonotype was counted ten times or more. This chain links TRBV29-1 with TRBJ2-7, with 7 positions matching TRBD2. CDR1 and CDR2 from the germline V gene are SQVTM and ANQGSEA. With 7 bases clipped from V and 2 bases from J, the junction kept 17 bases outside the gene matches. This CDR3 comprises 16 residues. The CDR3 sequence: CSAIGGPAGPTYEQYF. For the CDR3, the DNA is TGCAGCGCTATCGGAGGCCCAGCGGGACCCACCTACGAGCAGTACTTC.

The chain links TRBV12-3 or TRBV12-4 to TRBJ2-1, with 8 bases aligning to TRBD1. The length of the CDR3 is 14 residues. The ends lost 7 bases at V and 7 bases at J; junction bases unmatched: 9. The DNA of the CDR3 is TGTGCCAGCACCCCGGGACAGGCCGAGAATGAGCAGTTCTTC. Amino acid sequence: CASTPGQAENEQFF.

This clonotype was seen at least ten times. V is TRBV11-2 and J is TRBJ2-2; D is unclear. CDR3 size: 15 residues. V lost 2 bases, J lost 0 bases, and 7 bases lay in between. The germline V gene has CDR1 SGHAT and CDR2 FQNNGV. CDR3 sequence: CASSLYRTNTGELFF. The CDR3 DNA reads TGTGCCAGCAGCTTATACCGGACGAACACCGGGGAGCTGTTTTTT.

In its sample, this clonotype was seen many times. This chain joins TRBV7-9 and TRBJ2-7; 8 nucleotides line up with TRBD1. Germline CDR1 SEHNR, CDR2 FQNEAQ (reference sequence). After removal of 1 base from V and 5 bases from J, the junction contained 13 bases not matched to a gene. The CDR3 is 17 residues long. CDR3 bases: TGTGCCAGCAGCTTAGTATTCGGAATACAGGGGGTCGACGAGCAGTACTTC. Translating it yields CASSLVFGIQGVDEQYF.

This clonotype was found a few times. This chain links TRBV19 with TRBJ2-2; 7 nucleotides line up with TRBD1. Looked up from germline, CDR1 is LNHDA and CDR2 is SQIVND (reference sequence). J was trimmed by 1 base and V by 6 bases; bases with no gene match: 8. CDR3 size: 16 residues. CDR3: CASRRTGLGNTGELFF. CDR3 DNA: TGTGCCAGTAGACGGACAGGCCTAGGGAACACCGGGGAGCTGTTTTTT.

The chain joins TRBV4-1 to TRBJ2-7; D gene unclear. The germline V and J ends were trimmed by 1 base and 5 bases, with 9 bases remaining between them. Germline V gene data show CDR1 as MGHRA and CDR2 as YSYEKL. The length of the CDR3 is 13 residues. The CDR3 region is CASSQVRAHEQYF. The CDR3 DNA reads TGCGCCAGCAGCCAAGTACGAGCCCACGAGCAGTACTTC.

This clonotype showed up many times. The chain joins TRBV30 to TRBJ1-5; D is possibly TRBD1 (6 bases). V lost 5 bases to trimming and J lost 2 bases, with 7 bases between them. Germline values: CDR1 GTSNPN, CDR2 SVGIG (reference sequence). CDR3 length: 12 residues. The CDR3 DNA is TGTGCCTGGCGACAGGGCAATCAGCCCCAGCATTTT. This sequence encodes CAWRQGNQPQHF.

This clonotype showed up many times. V gene TRBV12-3 or TRBV12-4 combines with J gene TRBJ2-7, with 10 bases aligning to TRBD2. The CDR3 totals 15 residues. V was pared by 3 bases and J by 6 bases, with 8 bases of the junction left unmatched. The CDR3 DNA reads as TGTGCCAGCAGTTTGCTGCTAGCGGGAGAACTCGAGCAGTACTTC. Amino acid sequence: CASSLLLAGELEQYF.

This clonotype was recorded at least ten times. The chain has TRBV7-9 and TRBJ2-3, with 8 bases matching TRBD1. Germline values: CDR1 SEHNR, CDR2 FQNEAQ (reference sequence). This CDR3 has 17 amino acids. Trimming took 4 bases from V and 1 from J; bases not matched to a gene: 10. In DNA, the CDR3 is TGTGCCAGCAGCTCCAACGGACAGGGTTCCGGCACAGATACGCAGTATTTT. Translated, it gives CASSSNGQGSGTDTQYF. The variable domain in full, completed from reference TRBV7-9 and TRBJ2-3, reads DTGVSQNPRHKITKRGQNVTFRCDPISEHNRLYWYRQTLGQGPEFLTYFQNEAQLEKSRLLSDRFSAERPKGSFSTLEIQRTEQGDSAMYLCASSSNGQGSGTDTQYFGPGTRLTVL.